The T cell receptor (beta chain) described here comes from a study of T cell responses to AZD1222 COVID-19 vaccine. Findings and caveats of the study: Seropositive AZD1222 recipients at baseline numbered only five to seven.

J gave up 4 bases and V 5 bases, and 12 bases lay outside the gene matches. The length of the CDR3 is 16 residues. The germline CDR1 and CDR2 sequences are KGHSH and LQKENI. Profiled with immunoSEQ multiplex PCR; TCRdb holds only in-frame clones, not every one. The sample lists about 130,000 clones; roughly 93% were seen once. Points on this clone: Its antigen is unknown.

The rearrangement links TRBV18 to TRBJ2-7; 9 bases are shared with TRBD1. The sequencing here drew on peripheral blood, taken on day 0 of AZD1222 vaccination. The receptor was derived from an adult in good health. The CDR3 bases are TGTGCCAGCTCATCCGGCTCGGGACAGGGAGGGTACGAGCAGTACTTC. Its protein product is CASSSGSGQGGYEQYF. Looking up the rest from reference TRBV18 and TRBJ2-7 gives the full variable domain: NAGVMQNPRHLVRRRGQEARLRCSPMKGHSHVYWYRQLPEEGLKFMVYLQKENIIDESGMPKERFSAEFPKEGPSILRIQQVVRGDSAAYFCASSSGSGQGGYEQYFGPGTRLTVT.